This T cell receptor beta chain emerged from a study of T cell repertoires in cytomegalovirus infection. The overall study: CMV epitopes, recently identified HLA-C-restricted and well-studied HLA-B-restricted, were used. Public TCR beta signatures marked donors with CMV infection and the matching HLA.

Via MiXCR, TCRdb re-called the reads, giving one row per CDR3 protein. In the table there are around 710,000 distinct CDR3 sequences, roughly 28% of which are singletons. The CDR3 has 15 amino acids. V was pared by 7 bases and J by 3 bases, with 18 bases between. The germline V gene encodes CDR1 SGHVS and CDR2 FQNEAQ. General study points: HLA-C-restricted TCR beta clonotypes specific for CMV led the ex vivo response.

This clonotype came up a few times. The antigen is unknown. The TCR comes from a human donor in good health (CMV status not recorded). Some clones in this sample may be carry-over from other donors' samples. This sequence joins TRBV7-8 and TRBJ1-1; D perhaps matches TRBD1 (6 bases). This specimen was cultured CD8+ T cells from PBMCs, taken from culture after CMV antigen stimulation. CDR3 in amino acids: CASIPGRGADTEAFF. CDR3 coding DNA: TGTGCCAGCATCCCCGGCCGGGGGGCGGACACTGAAGCTTTCTTT. Full variable domain (missing parts from reference TRBV7-8 and TRBJ1-1): GAGVSQSPRYKVAKRGQDVALRCDPISGHVSLFWYQQALGQGPEFLTYFQNEAQLDKSGLPSDRFFAERPEGSVSTLKIQRTQQEDSAVYLCASIPGRGADTEAFFGQGTRLTVV.